The 25 T cell receptor beta chains presented below share a single source sample, sequenced in a study of blood T cell repertoires in COVID-19. Using immunoSEQ multiplex PCR, the repertoire was profiled, and TCRdb retains in-frame clones only, with some absent. The sample shows 350,000 to 500,000 clones, about 88% of them seen only once. The sample taken for sequencing was PBMCs or T cells enriched from blood (not recorded which). These receptors were collected from a woman aged 18-29 years who had been exposed to COVID-19.

The count of this clone is one. The rearrangement uses TRBV6-5 and TRBJ1-2; 7 nucleotides agree with TRBD1. Trimming cost V 7 bases and J 4 bases; bases outside gene matches: 6. The CDR3 is made up of 13 amino acids. Germline CDR1 and CDR2: MNHEY and SVGAGI. The CDR3 protein is CASTAGGFYGYTF. DNA for the CDR3: TGTGCCAGCACCGCAGGGGGGTTCTATGGCTACACCTTC.

The chain carries TRBV19 and TRBJ1-5, with a tentative D call TRBD1 (6 bases). Between the trimmed V and J ends, which lost 5 bases and 5 bases, there was a span of 10 bases. The CDR3 length is 13 residues. The germline gives CDR1 LNHDA, CDR2 SQIVND (reference sequence). The CDR3 loop reads CASSHSGDQPQHF. CDR3 DNA sequence: TGTGCCAGTAGTCATTCAGGGGATCAGCCCCAGCATTTT.

The rearrangement links TRBV3-1 (or the pseudogene TRBV3-2) to TRBJ1-6; tentative D call: TRBD1 (6 bases). With 7 bases removed from V and 1 base from J, the gap between germline ends came to 17 bases. CDR3 length: 17 amino acids. Germline V CDR1 and CDR2: LGHDT, YNNKEL (reference sequence). The DNA of the CDR3 is TGTGCCAGCACCCACTTCGACAGGCCGTCCTATAATTCACCCCTCCACTTT. It encodes CASTHFDRPSYNSPLHF.

The chain employs TRBV28 and TRBJ2-3; no firm D call. Germline V lookup: CDR1 MDHEN, CDR2 SYDVKM. The CDR3 runs to 11 residues. V was clipped by 9 bases and J by 8 bases, with 12 bases between them. CDR3 DNA sequence: TGTGCCAGACTACCATACGTTACGCAGTATTTT. It specifies CARLPYVTQYF.

The J gene is TRBJ2-2, the V gene TRBV10-2; TRBD1 matches at 7 bases. CDR1 is WSHSY and CDR2 is SAAADI in the germline V gene. The CDR3 has 14 amino acids. The trim removed 6 bases at V and 4 bases at J, leaving 5 bases unmatched. For the CDR3, the DNA is TGCGCCAGCAGCGTGGGACAGTTCACCGGGGAGCTGTTTTTT. Amino acids: CASSVGQFTGELFF.

The chain is built from TRBV19 and TRBJ1-5, with D perhaps TRBD1 (5 bases). There are 15 residues in the CDR3. Trimming cost V 9 bases and J 5 bases, with 20 bases left between them. The germline gives CDR1 LNHDA, CDR2 SQIVND (reference sequence). CDR3 nucleotides: TGTGCCAGCCATCCGGTACAGACAGCCGATCAGCCCCAGCATTTT. Protein: CASHPVQTADQPQHF. Together with reference TRBV19 and TRBJ1-5, the CDR3 gives the full variable domain: DGGITQSPKYLFRKEGQNVTLSCEQNLNHDAMYWYRQDPGQGLRLIYYSQIVNDFQKGDIAEGYSVSREKKESFPLTVTSAQKNPTAFYLCASHPVQTADQPQHFGDGTRLSIL.

The J gene is TRBJ1-2, the V gene TRBV12-3 or TRBV12-4; weak D call: TRBD1 (5 bases). The CDR3 runs 13 residues. V was pared by 4 bases and J by 8 bases, with 14 bases between. CDR3 residues: CASSWIRTGGYTF. CDR3 in DNA: TGTGCCAGCAGTTGGATCAGAACAGGCGGCTACACCTTC.

The rearrangement joins TRBV13 to TRBJ2-3; 7 bases are a match to TRBD2. Germline V gives CDR1 PRHDT, CDR2 FYEKMQ (reference sequence). V shed 0 bases, J shed 3 bases, and the junction held 21 bases outside the gene matches. CDR3 length: 21 amino acids. Here the CDR3 reads CASSLGGAGRTFNEGTDTQYF. CDR3 sequence (DNA): TGTGCCAGCAGCTTAGGTGGGGCCGGGAGGACCTTTAATGAGGGGACAGATACGCAGTATTTT.

The V call is TRBV28, the J call TRBJ1-5, with D hard to call. The CDR3 runs to 12 residues. Trimming removed 6 bases at V and 10 bases at J, with 13 bases between. Germline-derived CDR1 and CDR2 are MDHEN and SYDVKM. As DNA, the CDR3 is TGTGCCAGCAGCTCAAGAACGGGTCCCCAGCATTTT. As protein: CASSSRTGPQHF.

V and J are TRBV2 and TRBJ2-5, with D possibly matching TRBD2 (6 bases). The CDR3 contains 13 residues. Trimming removed 6 bases at V and 5 bases at J, with 13 bases between. Germline CDR1 reads SNHLY; CDR2 reads FYNNEI. This CDR3 is CASRGRAGETQYF. The CDR3 nucleotides are TGTGCCAGCAGAGGCAGGGCGGGGGAGACCCAGTACTTC.

J is TRBJ2-3 and V is TRBV27; 10 bases are shared with TRBD2. Per germline, CDR1 MNHEY and CDR2 SMNVEV (reference sequence). With V trimmed by 5 bases and J by 2 bases, 7 bases remained unmatched. This CDR3 has 16 residues. CDR3 loop: CASSTKRGGNTDTQYF. The CDR3 DNA is TGTGCCAGCAGTACCAAGCGGGGGGGGAACACAGATACGCAGTATTTT.

The V call is TRBV30, the J call TRBJ2-4; TRBD1 might be the D (5 bases). Germline V gene lookup returns CDR1 GTSNPN and CDR2 SVGIG (reference sequence). Trimming shortened V by 3 bases and J by 1 base, and 7 bases separated the two germline ends. The CDR3 is 13 amino acids. The CDR3, as DNA: TGTGCCTGGAGGGCAGGGGCCAAAAACATTCAGTACTTC. This codes for CAWRAGAKNIQYF.

Only one count was recorded for this clone. V and J are TRBV11-2 and TRBJ1-4; TRBD1 matches at 9 bases. V was pared by 7 bases and J by 5 bases, with 2 bases of the junction left unmatched. Germline values: CDR1 SGHAT, CDR2 FQNNGV. The CDR3 totals 13 residues. The CDR3 nucleotides are TGTGCCAGCACGGGACAGGGCAATGAAAAACTGTTTTTT. Translation: CASTGQGNEKLFF.

The chain employs TRBV7-2 and TRBJ2-1; D possibly corresponds to TRBD2 (7 bases). This CDR3 is built from 16 residues. Germline-derived CDR1 and CDR2 are SGHTA and FQGNSA. V was cut by 6 bases and J by 5 bases, with 20 bases left in between. The DNA for the CDR3 is TGTGCCAGCAGGATCAGGGTGGGGGGGCACCACAATGAGCAGTTCTTC. Its translation is CASRIRVGGHHNEQFF.

The rearrangement uses TRBV28 and TRBJ2-7, with TRBD1 identical over 9 bases. Trimming removed 8 bases from V and 6 bases from J; junction bases left unmatched: 11. Germline lookup yields CDR1 MDHEN and CDR2 SYDVKM. The CDR3 has 14 amino acids. DNA for the CDR3: TGTGCCAGCCGGTACAGGGGGCTTTCTAGCGAGCAGTACTTC. It translates to CASRYRGLSSEQYF. The variable domain in full, with the rest retrieved from reference TRBV28 and TRBJ2-7, is DVKVTQSSRYLVKRTGEKVFLECVQDMDHENMFWYRQDPGLGLRLIYFSYDVKMKEKGDIPEGYSVSREKKERFSLILESASTNQTSMYLCASRYRGLSSEQYFGPGTRLTVT.

The chain is built from TRBV4-3 and TRBJ1-3; D is unclear. This CDR3 region has 13 residues. The V end lost 1 base, the J end lost 4 bases, and 5 bases lay between the germline ends. In germline, CDR1 is LGHNA, CDR2 YSLEER. The CDR3, as DNA: TGCGCCAGCAGCCAAGCGACAGGAAACACCATATATTTT. The encoded protein is CASSQATGNTIYF.

A single count supports this clone. The chain recombines TRBV7-8 with TRBJ2-2, with 10 bases lining up with TRBD2. There are 16 residues in the CDR3. CDR1 SGHVS and CDR2 FQNEAQ come from the germline V gene. Unmatched junction bases numbered 3, after V lost 5 bases and J lost 0 bases. The CDR3, as DNA: TGTGCCAGCAGCACTACTAGCGGGACGAACACCGGGGAGCTGTTTTTT. Translation: CASSTTSGTNTGELFF.

V gene TRBV7-9 combines with J gene TRBJ2-5; the match to TRBD2 covers 9 bases. CDR3 size: 16 residues. From germline, CDR1 is SEHNR and CDR2 FQNEAQ (reference sequence). With 5 bases clipped from V and 5 bases from J, the junction kept 12 bases outside the gene matches. For the CDR3, the DNA is TGTGCCAGCAGCCCCCTTACTGGCGGGGGGGGCGAGACCCAGTACTTC. Its translation: CASSPLTGGGGETQYF.

The chain recombines TRBV29-1 with TRBJ2-1, with 8 bases that match TRBD2. CDR1 and CDR2 (germline): SQVTM, ANQGSEA. V shed 0 bases and J 5 bases; nucleotides not matched to a gene: 15. CDR3 length equals 18 residues. The CDR3, as DNA: TGCAGCGTTGAAGATAGGGATGAAGCGGGAGATGCCCACAATGAGCAGTTCTTC. This translates into CSVEDRDEAGDAHNEQFF.

The chain has TRBV10-1 and TRBJ2-1, with 16 bases that match TRBD2. After removal of 0 bases from V and 1 base from J, the junction contained 6 bases not matched to a gene. CDR1 and CDR2 (germline): WNHNN, SYGVQD (reference sequence). The CDR3 covers 20 residues. CDR3 sequence reads: CASSESGTSGRARSYNEQFF. The CDR3 DNA reads TGCGCCAGCAGTGAGTCCGGGACTAGCGGGAGGGCCCGATCCTACAATGAGCAGTTCTTC.

The V call is TRBV5-6, the J call TRBJ1-6, with TRBD1 as a possible D gene (5 bases). CDR1 SGHDT and CDR2 YYEEEE come from the germline V gene. The CDR3 is made up of 16 amino acids. Trimming took off 1 base at V and 2 bases at J, with 10 bases between the two ends. CDR3 coding DNA: TGTGCCAGCAGCTTGCCAGGGCGGACCTATAATTCACCCCTCCACTTT. Translation gives CASSLPGRTYNSPLHF. Complete variable domain (other parts from reference TRBV5-6 and TRBJ1-6): DAGVTQSPTHLIKTRGQQVTLRCSPKSGHDTVSWYQQALGQGPQFIFQYYEEEERQRGNFPDRFSGHQFPNYSSELNVNALLLGDSALYLCASSLPGRTYNSPLHFGNGTRLTVT.

This chain uses TRBV18 with TRBJ2-5; D unclear. This CDR3 contains 13 residues. CDR1 is KGHSH and CDR2 is LQKENI in the germline V gene. V was pared by 2 bases and J by 4 bases, with 8 bases between. This CDR3 is CASSPADLETQYF. Written as DNA, the CDR3 is TGTGCCAGCTCACCAGCAGATCTAGAGACCCAGTACTTC. The full variable domain, rest sourced from reference TRBV18 and TRBJ2-5, is NAGVMQNPRHLVRRRGQEARLRCSPMKGHSHVYWYRQLPEEGLKFMVYLQKENIIDESGMPKERFSAEFPKEGPSILRIQQVVRGDSAAYFCASSPADLETQYFGPGTRLLVL.

The rearrangement joins TRBV3-1 (or the pseudogene TRBV3-2) to TRBJ2-1, with 10 bases aligning to TRBD2. This CDR3 is 15 amino acids long. Germline values: CDR1 LGHDT, CDR2 YNNKEL (reference sequence). Trimming cost V 5 bases and J 6 bases; bases outside gene matches: 7. CDR3 amino acids: CASSSRTSGSNEQFF. CDR3 in DNA: TGTGCCAGCAGCTCCAGGACTAGCGGAAGCAATGAGCAGTTCTTC.

In nucleotides, the CDR3 is TGTGCCAGCAGCAGTACAGGGGGCGCAAGCTCACCCCTCCACTTT. Translated, it gives CASSSTGGASSPLHF. The chain joins TRBV5-6 to TRBJ1-6, with TRBD1 matching over 9 bases. Looked up from germline, CDR1 is SGHDT and CDR2 is YYEEEE. V was clipped by 4 bases and J by 10 bases; unmatched bases: 9. There are 15 residues in the CDR3.

This rearrangement joins TRBV7-2 to TRBJ2-7, with a tentative D call TRBD2 (6 bases). The length of the CDR3 is 14 residues. Germline CDR1 and CDR2: SGHTA and FQGNSA. Trimming left V 5 bases short and J 2 bases short, with 13 bases between. For the CDR3, the DNA is TGTGCCAGCAGCCCCCAAGGGGAGGCCTACGAGCAGTACTTC. It encodes CASSPQGEAYEQYF.